Shown below are 12 T cell receptor beta chains from a single sample sequenced in a study of control samples from healthy donors and cancer patients. This table comes from immunoSEQ multiplex PCR, and its TCRdb copy is limited to in-frame clones, with some not included. The sample consists of approximately 150,000 clones, about 86% of them appearing once. The specimen was blood. The receptors stem from a young man in good health.

Concerning this clone: This CDR3 is also generated by other DNA sequences in the sample. This sequence joins TRBV5-4 and TRBJ1-1; D is unresolved. The length of the CDR3 is 13 residues. The V end lost 0 bases, the J end lost 0 bases, and 3 bases lay between the germline ends. Per germline, CDR1 SGHNT and CDR2 YYREEE (reference sequence). CDR3 loop: CASSLDVNTEAFF. CDR3 nucleotides: TGTGCCAGCAGCTTGGACGTGAACACTGAAGCTTTCTTT.

The chain recombines TRBV3-1 (or the pseudogene TRBV3-2) with TRBJ2-1; D not resolved. The CDR3 contains 13 residues. The V end was cut by 4 bases, the J end by 0 bases, with 4 bases between. Looked up from germline, CDR1 is LGHDT and CDR2 is YNNKEL (reference sequence). The CDR3: CASSRSSYNEQFF. CDR3 in DNA: TGTGCCAGCAGCCGCAGCTCCTACAATGAGCAGTTCTTC.

This chain connects TRBV13 to TRBJ2-5, with D unresolved. Trimming removed 3 bases from V and 1 base from J, with 6 bases in between. The CDR3 sequence is 13 residues long. Germline V lookup: CDR1 PRHDT, CDR2 FYEKMQ (reference sequence). The CDR3 sequence is CASSLAVQETQYF. The CDR3, as DNA: TGTGCCAGCAGCTTGGCGGTCCAAGAGACCCAGTACTTC.

The CDR3: CASSITADNEKLFF. CDR3 in DNA: TGTGCCAGTAGTATTACGGCAGATAATGAAAAACTGTTTTTT. This chain links TRBV19 with TRBJ1-4; the D is unclear. This CDR3 has 14 amino acids. V was clipped by 3 bases and J by 4 bases, with 9 bases between them. Germline values: CDR1 LNHDA, CDR2 SQIVND (reference sequence).

The rearrangement joins TRBV30 to TRBJ1-4, with a tentative D call TRBD1 (6 bases). The V end lost 5 bases, the J end lost 5 bases, and 6 bases lay between the germline ends. This CDR3 is 11 amino acids long. Germline V gene sequence: CDR1 GTSNPN, CDR2 SVGIG (reference sequence). The CDR3 is CAWGQNEKLFF. CDR3 nucleotide sequence: TGTGCCTGGGGACAGAATGAAAAACTGTTTTTT.

This clone was recorded only once. The chain has TRBV29-1 and TRBJ1-1, with 7 bases lining up with TRBD1. The CDR3 runs 15 residues. Germline loops: CDR1 SQVTM, CDR2 ANQGSEA. The J segment lost 5 bases and the V segment lost 4 bases, leaving 13 bases of the junction unmatched. CDR3: CSVADFRGARTEAFF. CDR3 coding DNA: TGCAGCGTTGCGGACTTCAGGGGGGCGAGGACTGAAGCTTTCTTT.

The gene calls are TRBV5-6 and TRBJ2-3; D unresolved. Germline loops: CDR1 SGHDT, CDR2 YYEEEE. The CDR3 is 15 residues long. V lost 4 bases, J lost 2 bases, and 14 bases lay in between. Here the CDR3 reads CASSPYGGDTDTQYF. For the CDR3, the DNA is TGTGCCAGCAGCCCTTATGGCGGAGACACAGATACGCAGTATTTT.

A few counts support this clone. The chain combines TRBV19 with TRBJ1-2, with 8 bases identical to TRBD1. V trimming: 7 bases; J trimming: 3 bases; junction bases outside the gene matches: 7. Germline values: CDR1 LNHDA, CDR2 SQIVND (reference sequence). The CDR3 is 14 amino acids. CDR3 amino acids: CASTWDRLDYGYTF. The DNA of the CDR3 is TGTGCCAGTACCTGGGACAGGCTGGACTATGGCTACACCTTC.

The chain carries TRBV6-6 and TRBJ2-6; D remains ambiguous. CDR3 size: 15 residues. Germline V gene data show CDR1 as MNHNY and CDR2 as SVGAGI (reference sequence). Trimming removed 1 base from V and 0 bases from J, with 4 bases in between. CDR3 DNA sequence: TGTGCCAGCAGTTACTACAACTCTGGGGCCAACGTCCTGACTTTC. Protein product: CASSYYNSGANVLTF.

This chain uses TRBV28 with TRBJ2-7, with D possibly being TRBD1 (5 bases). CDR1 and CDR2 (germline): MDHEN, SYDVKM. CDR3 length equals 14 residues. Trimming pared 6 bases from V and 0 bases from J, leaving 12 bases between. This CDR3 reads CASSPQGISYEQYF. CDR3 sequence (DNA): TGTGCCAGCAGCCCCCAGGGAATCTCCTACGAGCAGTACTTC.

This clone was detected only a few times. This chain joins TRBV5-6 and TRBJ1-2, with D possibly TRBD1 on 6 matching bases. V lost 4 bases and J 3 bases, leaving 13 bases between the germline ends. Germline V gene sequence: CDR1 SGHDT, CDR2 YYEEEE. This CDR3 region has 14 residues. The CDR3 DNA follows: TGTGCCAGCAGCGGGCAATACAGGGACTATGGCTACACCTTC. Translating it yields CASSGQYRDYGYTF.

The chain is built from TRBV14 and TRBJ2-7; 8 bases line up with TRBD2. The CDR3 loop spans 15 amino acids. Germline assignment: CDR1 SGHDN and CDR2 FVKESK. The V and J ends lost 3 bases and 6 bases, in that order; junction bases with no gene match: 10. The CDR3 loop reads CASSQENTGTSEQYF. The CDR3 bases are TGTGCCAGCAGCCAGGAAAACACAGGGACTAGCGAGCAGTACTTC.